What follows is one TCR beta chain and its context. Libraries were prepared by immunoSEQ multiplex PCR; TCRdb keeps only in-frame clonotypes and omits some of them. The data contain roughly 80,000 clones, 85% to 95% of them seen just once; the ten biggest clones take up 0.35% to 0.5%. The data were taken from a study of technical replicates of blood from a few donors. Sequencing was performed on T cells isolated from PBMCs. The clonotype comes from a human donor in good health.

In nucleotides, the CDR3 is TGTGCCAGCAGCGGTCTAGCGGGAGTCGGGTACACCGGGGAGCTGTTTTTT. The encoded protein is CASSGLAGVGYTGELFF. The chain joins TRBV7-3 to TRBJ2-2; 10 positions agree with TRBD2. CDR3 length: 17 residues. CDR1 and CDR2 (germline): SGHTA, FQGTGA. V was pared by 5 bases and J by 3 bases, with 9 bases of the junction left unmatched.